The 22 T cell receptor beta chains given below trace back to one sample, sequenced in a study of tumor and adjacent non-tumor tissue in lung cancer. No cell sorting was done before RNA was extracted from the tissue. This non-tumor lung sample came from over 3 cm beyond the tumor edge. A modified ARM-PCR protocol with three rounds of nested PCR amplified TCRbeta. One entry per CDR3 protein, called by TCRdb with MiXCR from the multiplex PCR reads. Of roughly 120,000 distinct CDR3 sequences listed, over 55% are singletons. The specimen sequenced was distant non-tumor lung tissue. The receptors were sampled from a man between 60 and 75 years old with non-small cell lung cancer.

Points on this clonotype: An end of the junction differs from the germline gene, which may be a read error. The chain links TRBV6-5 to TRBJ2-1, with 7 bases identical to TRBD1. Germline V gene data show CDR1 as MNHEY and CDR2 as SVGAGI. This CDR3 contains 17 residues. CDR3 sequence (DNA): TGTGCCAGCAGTTACCCGAGGGGGCCGAGCTCCTACGATGAGCAGTTCTTC. Translated: CASSYPRGPSSYDEQFF.

As regards this clonotype: Compared with germline, one end of the junction differs, possibly owing to a read error. The V call is TRBV29-1, the J call TRBJ2-3, with D perhaps TRBD2 (6 bases). CDR3 length: 14 amino acids. Germline CDR1 is SQVTM and CDR2 is ANQGSEA. CDR3 protein: CSANSKGGTDTRYF. The DNA of the CDR3 is TGCAGCGCCAACTCAAAGGGAGGCACAGATACGCGGTATTTT.

Concerning this clonotype: This may be a read error, as it is one base from a much larger clone. This CDR3 fails to terminate in the conserved phenylalanine or tryptophan, so it likely reflects a read error. This chain connects TRBV20-1 to TRBJ2-1, with D perhaps assigned TRBD1 or TRBD2 (5 bases each). V was cut by 0 bases and J by 10 bases, with 10 bases left in between. The CDR3 loop spans 12 amino acids. Germline loops: CDR1 DFQATT, CDR2 SNEGSKA (reference sequence). CDR3 bases: TGCAGTGCTAGAGATGGGGACGTGGAGCAGTTCTTA. As protein: CSARDGDVEQFL.

As regards this clonotype: This may be a read error: a much more frequent sequence differs by one nucleotide. The chain employs TRBV6-6 and TRBJ1-1; 7 bases are shared with TRBD1. The CDR3 has 16 residues. Germline-derived CDR1 and CDR2 are MNHNY and SVGAGI (reference sequence). The CDR3 protein is CTSSYSSRGGWTEAFF. The CDR3 nucleotides read TGTACCAGCAGTTACTCGTCCAGGGGGGGCTGGACTGAAGCTTTCTTT.

Remarks on this clonotype: Likely a read error: the CDR3 ends without its conserved phenylalanine or tryptophan. This sequence joins TRBV6-2 or TRBV6-3 and TRBJ2-5; the match to TRBD1 covers 9 bases. J was trimmed by 4 bases and V by 1 base; bases with no gene match: 7. Germline CDR1 reads MNHEY; CDR2 reads SVGEGT. CDR3 length: 16 amino acids. The CDR3 sequence is CASSYYRQGVSETQYV. CDR3 in DNA: TGTGCCAGCAGTTACTATCGACAGGGGGTATCAGAGACCCAGTACGTT.

This clonotype has a single count. Mismatch with germline at one junction end may stem from a read error. The gene calls are TRBV4-2 and TRBJ2-7; no firm D call. CDR3 length: 14 amino acids. Per germline, CDR1 LGHNA and CDR2 YNFKEQ. The CDR3 nucleotides are TGTGCCAGTAGTTCCGAGCTTGGCTCCCACGAGCAGTACTTC. Its protein product is CASSSELGSHEQYF.

This clonotype was seen at least ten times. The chain is built from TRBV5-4 and TRBJ2-1; 7 nucleotides agree with TRBD2. Germline V gives CDR1 SGHNT, CDR2 YYREEE (reference sequence). This CDR3 has 17 residues. With 4 bases clipped from V and 5 bases from J, the junction kept 15 bases outside the gene matches. The CDR3 bases are TGTGCCAGCAGCACCTCAGCAGCGGGAAATCGAAACAATGAGCAGTTCTTC. As protein: CASSTSAAGNRNNEQFF.

This clonotype was detected once. One end of the junction does not line up with germline, which may come from a read error. Written as DNA, the CDR3 is TGTGCCAGCAGCATTACCAACTCTGAAGCCTTCTTT. It codes for CASSITNSEAFF. The V and J genes are TRBV7-2 and TRBJ1-1, with D hard to call. The CDR3 extends over 12 amino acids. Germline V gene sequence: CDR1 SGHTA, CDR2 FQGNSA.

Notes on this clonotype: One end of the junction fails to match germline, which may point to a read error. The chain recombines TRBV10-2 with TRBJ2-3; possibly TRBD1 for D (6 bases). The CDR3 spans 13 residues. Per the germline V gene, CDR1 is WSHSY and CDR2 is SAAADI. For the CDR3, the DNA is TGCGCCAGCAGAGAGGGGGTCACAGATATGCAGTATTTT. Protein: CASREGVTDMQYF.

The chain carries TRBV4-1 and TRBJ2-2; 10 positions match TRBD2. Germline CDR1 is MGHRA and CDR2 is YSYEKL. The CDR3 runs 17 residues. Trimming cost V 2 bases and J 6 bases; bases outside gene matches: 9. This CDR3 is CASSQSGTSVNAGELFF. In DNA form, the CDR3 reads TGCGCCAGCAGCCAAAGTGGGACTAGCGTTAACGCCGGGGAGCTGTTTTTT.

For this clonotype: Since the CDR3 does not end with the conserved phenylalanine or tryptophan, this likely comes from a read error. V gene TRBV11-2 combines with J gene TRBJ2-2, with TRBD2 matching over 13 bases. J gave up 0 bases and V 3 bases, and 4 bases lay outside the gene matches. Germline V gives CDR1 SGHAT, CDR2 FQNNGV. The CDR3 spans 18 residues. CDR3 loop: CASSLGLAGPTNTGELFL. CDR3 nucleotides: TGTGCCAGCAGCTTGGGACTAGCGGGGCCGACGAACACCGGGGAGCTGTTTCTT.

This clonotype has a count of ten or more. The chain links TRBV20-1 to TRBJ2-7; D is ambiguous. The germline CDR1 and CDR2 sequences are DFQATT and SNEGSKA (reference sequence). Trimming removed 3 bases from V and 0 bases from J, with 21 bases in between. CDR3 length: 17 amino acids. The CDR3 sequence: CSASSSGGTLSSYEQYF. CDR3 nucleotide sequence: TGCAGTGCTAGTTCATCCGGCGGAACGCTGAGCTCCTACGAGCAGTACTTC.

On this clonotype itself: Possible read error: a much larger clone is one base away. The V and J genes are TRBV5-1 and TRBJ1-5; TRBD1 might be the D (6 bases). In germline, CDR1 is SGHRS, CDR2 YFSETQ. CDR3 size: 14 residues. CDR3 nucleotide sequence: TGCGCCAACAGCCTCGGACAGCCCAATCAGCCCCAGCATTTT. It translates to CANSLGQPNQPQHF.

This clonotype is classed as medium-sized. The chain joins TRBV29-1 to TRBJ2-1; the D is unclear. The CDR3 has 10 amino acids. V lost 8 bases and J lost 3, with 5 bases in between. The germline CDR1 and CDR2 sequences are SQVTM and ANQGSEA. The DNA of the CDR3 is TGCAGCCACGGCTACAATGAGCAGTTCTTC. Translation gives CSHGYNEQFF.

This clonotype was observed many times. The chain couples TRBV28 to TRBJ1-2; the D gene is possibly TRBD1 (6 bases). Germline CDR1 is MDHEN and CDR2 is SYDVKM. V gave up 3 bases and J gave up 3 bases, with 14 bases separating them. This CDR3 has 15 residues. Here the CDR3 reads CASSFGGGRDYGYTF. The CDR3 region has the DNA TGTGCCAGCAGTTTCGGGGGGGGCAGGGACTATGGCTACACCTTC.

V usage is TRBV6-6 and J usage is TRBJ2-7; maybe TRBD1 (6 bases). Germline CDR1 is MNHNY and CDR2 is SVGAGI (reference sequence). The CDR3 length is 13 residues. Trimming cost V 7 bases and J 8 bases, with 18 bases left between them. The CDR3 DNA is TGTGCCAGCAATAATACAGGGTCTTGGAAGCAGTACTTC. Translating it yields CASNNTGSWKQYF.

J is TRBJ2-1 and V is TRBV29-1, with D perhaps matching TRBD2 (5 bases). The germline gives CDR1 SQVTM, CDR2 ANQGSEA. This CDR3 comprises 10 residues. The chain's CDR3 is CGWTDNEQFF. In DNA form, the CDR3 reads TGCGGGTGGACTGACAATGAGCAGTTCTTC.

This clonotype has more than one count but fewer than ten. The CDR3 DNA sequence: TGCGCCAGCAGCGGGACTAGCGGGAGGGGCTACGAGCAGTACTTC. Protein sequence: CASSGTSGRGYEQYF. The chain joins TRBV5-1 to TRBJ2-7, with TRBD2 identical over 16 bases. J gave up 3 bases and V 4 bases, and 1 base lay outside the gene matches. Per germline, CDR1 SGHRS and CDR2 YFSETQ. This CDR3 has 15 amino acids.

Comments on this clonotype: Its ends do not fully match the called genes, so a read error is possible. The gene calls are TRBV6-2 or TRBV6-3 and TRBJ1-5, with D perhaps matching TRBD1 (5 bases). In germline, CDR1 is MNHEY, CDR2 SVGEGT. This CDR3 is 16 amino acids long. The DNA for the CDR3 is TGTGCCAGCAGTCGCCAAAGGCAGGGTCCCCCGCAGCCCGAGCATTTT. Protein: CASSRQRQGPPQPEHF.

The sample holds many counts of this clonotype. The chain joins TRBV7-9 to TRBJ1-6; D not resolved. Trimming stripped 1 base from V and 3 bases from J, with 10 bases between. The CDR3 sequence is 16 residues long. Germline CDR1 and CDR2: SEHNR and FQNEAQ (reference sequence). The chain's CDR3 is CASSLVGGFYNSPLHF. The CDR3 DNA sequence: TGTGCCAGCAGCTTAGTCGGTGGCTTCTATAATTCACCCCTCCACTTT.

V gene TRBV11-2 combines with J gene TRBJ2-2, with 12 positions matching TRBD2. The length of the CDR3 is 18 residues. The germline CDR1 and CDR2 sequences are SGHAT and FQNNGV. The CDR3 loop reads CSCSSGLAGATNTGKLFF. CDR3 in DNA: TGTTCCTGCAGCTCGGGACTAGCGGGCGCGACGAACACCGGGAAGTTGTTTTTT.

This clonotype was detected many times. J is TRBJ2-5 and V is TRBV4-3, with D possibly matching TRBD2 (7 bases). CDR3 length: 17 residues. Germline CDR1 and CDR2: LGHNA and YSLEER. V lost 0 bases to trimming and J lost 9 bases, with 23 bases between them. CDR3 residues: CASSQDMRAGAYSAQYF. CDR3 DNA sequence: TGCGCCAGCAGCCAAGACATGCGGGCGGGGGCCTACTCGGCCCAGTACTTC.